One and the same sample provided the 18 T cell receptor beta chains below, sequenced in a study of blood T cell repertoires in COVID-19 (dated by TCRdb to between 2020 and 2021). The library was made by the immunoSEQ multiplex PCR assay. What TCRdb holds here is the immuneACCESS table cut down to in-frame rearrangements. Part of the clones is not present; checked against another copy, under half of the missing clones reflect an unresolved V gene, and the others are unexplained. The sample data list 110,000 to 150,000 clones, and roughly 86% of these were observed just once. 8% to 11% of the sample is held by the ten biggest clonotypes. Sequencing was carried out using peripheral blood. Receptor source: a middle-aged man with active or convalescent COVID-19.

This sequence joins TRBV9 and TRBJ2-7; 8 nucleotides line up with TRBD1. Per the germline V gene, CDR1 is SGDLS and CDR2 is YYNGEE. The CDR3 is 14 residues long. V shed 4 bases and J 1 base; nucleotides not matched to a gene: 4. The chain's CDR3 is CASSLTGGSYEQYF. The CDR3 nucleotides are TGTGCCAGCAGCCTCACAGGGGGGTCCTACGAGCAGTACTTC.

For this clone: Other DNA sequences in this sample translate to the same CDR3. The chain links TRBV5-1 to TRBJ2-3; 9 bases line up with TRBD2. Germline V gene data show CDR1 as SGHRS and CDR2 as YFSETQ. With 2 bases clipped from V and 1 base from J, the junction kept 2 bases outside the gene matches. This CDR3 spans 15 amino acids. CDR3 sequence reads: CASSLGGGGTDTQYF. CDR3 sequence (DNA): TGCGCCAGCAGCTTAGGCGGGGGGGGCACAGATACGCAGTATTTT.

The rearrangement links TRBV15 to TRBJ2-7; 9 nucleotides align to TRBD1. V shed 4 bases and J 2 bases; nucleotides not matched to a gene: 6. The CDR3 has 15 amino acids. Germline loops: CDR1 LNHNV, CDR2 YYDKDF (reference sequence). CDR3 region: CATSTDRGTPYEQYF. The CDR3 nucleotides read TGTGCCACCAGCACCGACAGGGGGACCCCCTACGAGCAGTACTTC.

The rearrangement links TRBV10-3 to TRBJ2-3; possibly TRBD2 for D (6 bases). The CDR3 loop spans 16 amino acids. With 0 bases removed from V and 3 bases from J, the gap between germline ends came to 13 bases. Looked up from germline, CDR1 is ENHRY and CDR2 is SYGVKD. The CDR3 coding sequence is TGTGCCATCAGTGAGTCGACTGGGGGGTCAACAGATACGCAGTATTTT. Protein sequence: CAISESTGGSTDTQYF.

CDR3 in DNA: TGTGCCAGCAGTGTTCAGGGGAGTGAGACCCAGTACTTC. Its translation: CASSVQGSETQYF. This sequence joins TRBV2 and TRBJ2-5; tentative D call: TRBD1 (6 bases). The ends were cut back, 4 bases at V and 5 bases at J, with 11 bases in the middle. Germline V gives CDR1 SNHLY, CDR2 FYNNEI. The CDR3 extends over 13 amino acids.

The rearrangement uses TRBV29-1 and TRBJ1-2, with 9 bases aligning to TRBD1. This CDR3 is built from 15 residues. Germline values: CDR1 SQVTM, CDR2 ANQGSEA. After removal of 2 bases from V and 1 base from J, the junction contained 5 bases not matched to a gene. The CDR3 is CSVERDRGINYGYTF. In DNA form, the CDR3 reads TGCAGCGTTGAAAGAGACAGGGGGATTAACTATGGCTACACCTTC.

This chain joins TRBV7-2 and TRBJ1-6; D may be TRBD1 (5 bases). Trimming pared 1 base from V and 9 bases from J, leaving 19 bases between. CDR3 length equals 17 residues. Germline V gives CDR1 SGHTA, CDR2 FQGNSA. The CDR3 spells CASSLGLQGGISSPLHF. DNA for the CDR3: TGTGCCAGCAGCTTAGGCCTTCAGGGCGGCATTAGTTCACCCCTCCACTTT.

CDR3 DNA: TGTGCCAGCAGCCCTACAGGGAAAGCTAACTATGGCTACACCTTC. Amino acids: CASSPTGKANYGYTF. The rearrangement uses TRBV9 and TRBJ1-2; TRBD1 might be the D (6 bases). CDR3 length: 15 amino acids. The germline V gene has CDR1 SGDLS and CDR2 YYNGEE. V shed 4 bases and J shed 0 bases, with 13 bases lying between them.

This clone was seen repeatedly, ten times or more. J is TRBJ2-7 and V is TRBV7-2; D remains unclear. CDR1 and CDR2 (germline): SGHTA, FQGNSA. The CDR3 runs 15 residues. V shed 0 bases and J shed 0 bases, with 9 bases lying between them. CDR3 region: CASSLAHFSSYEQYF. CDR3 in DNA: TGTGCCAGCAGCTTAGCACATTTTTCCTCCTACGAGCAGTACTTC.

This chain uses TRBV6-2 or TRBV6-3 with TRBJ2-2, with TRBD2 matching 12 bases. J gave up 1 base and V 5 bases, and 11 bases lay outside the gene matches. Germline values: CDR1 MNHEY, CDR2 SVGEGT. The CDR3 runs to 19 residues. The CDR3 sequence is CASSLPGLAGNVNTGELFF. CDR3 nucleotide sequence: TGTGCCAGCAGTCTCCCGGGACTAGCGGGTAACGTGAACACCGGGGAGCTGTTTTTT.

The CDR3 bases are TGTGCCAGCAGCCAAAAACCTTCTCGACTAGACCAAGAGACCCAGTACTTC. Amino acids: CASSQKPSRLDQETQYF. The V gene is TRBV3-1 (or the pseudogene TRBV3-2), the J gene TRBJ2-5; perhaps TRBD2 as D (6 bases). This CDR3 is 17 amino acids long. Trimming shortened V by 2 bases and J by 0 bases, and 16 bases separated the two germline ends. Germline CDR1 LGHDT, CDR2 YNNKEL (reference sequence).

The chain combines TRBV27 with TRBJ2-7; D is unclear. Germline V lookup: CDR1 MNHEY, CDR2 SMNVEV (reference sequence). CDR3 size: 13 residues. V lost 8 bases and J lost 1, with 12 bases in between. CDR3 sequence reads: CASADIDSYEQYF. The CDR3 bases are TGTGCCAGCGCCGACATCGATTCCTACGAGCAGTACTTC.

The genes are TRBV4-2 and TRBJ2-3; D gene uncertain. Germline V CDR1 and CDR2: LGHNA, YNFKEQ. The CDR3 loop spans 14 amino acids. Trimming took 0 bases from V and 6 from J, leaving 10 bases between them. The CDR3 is CASSQDSEYDTQYF. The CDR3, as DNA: TGTGCCAGCAGCCAAGATTCGGAGTACGATACGCAGTATTTT.

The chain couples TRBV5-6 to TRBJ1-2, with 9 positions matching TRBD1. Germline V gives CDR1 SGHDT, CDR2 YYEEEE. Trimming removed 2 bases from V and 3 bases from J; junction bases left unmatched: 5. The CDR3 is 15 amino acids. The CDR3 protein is CASSFRDRVYYGYTF. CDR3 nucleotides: TGTGCCAGCAGCTTCCGGGACAGGGTATACTATGGCTACACCTTC. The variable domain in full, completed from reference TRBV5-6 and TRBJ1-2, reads DAGVTQSPTHLIKTRGQQVTLRCSPKSGHDTVSWYQQALGQGPQFIFQYYEEEERQRGNFPDRFSGHQFPNYSSELNVNALLLGDSALYLCASSFRDRVYYGYTFGSGTRLTVV.

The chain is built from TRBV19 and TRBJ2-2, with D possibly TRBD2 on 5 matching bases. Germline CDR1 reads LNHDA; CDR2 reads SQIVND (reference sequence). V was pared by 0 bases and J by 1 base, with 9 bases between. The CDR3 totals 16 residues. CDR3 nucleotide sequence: TGTGCCAGTAGTATAGATCTAGCCCTGAACACCGGGGAGCTGTTTTTT. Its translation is CASSIDLALNTGELFF.

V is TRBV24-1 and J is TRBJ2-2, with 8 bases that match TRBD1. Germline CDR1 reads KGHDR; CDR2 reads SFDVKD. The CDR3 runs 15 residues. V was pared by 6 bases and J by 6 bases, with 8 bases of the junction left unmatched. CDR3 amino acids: CATSKAGTGPGELFF. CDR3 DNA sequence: TGTGCCACCAGTAAGGCGGGGACAGGCCCCGGGGAGCTGTTTTTT.

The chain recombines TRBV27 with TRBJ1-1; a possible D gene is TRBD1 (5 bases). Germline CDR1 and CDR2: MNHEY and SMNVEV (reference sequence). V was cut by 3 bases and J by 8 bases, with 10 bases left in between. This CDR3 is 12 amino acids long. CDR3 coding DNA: TGTGCCAGCAGTTTCGCAGGGAGGGAAGCTTTCTTT. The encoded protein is CASSFAGREAFF.

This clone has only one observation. CDR3 in DNA: TGTGCCAGCAGCCCAGGGGCGAACACTGAAGCTTTCTTT. Its protein is CASSPGANTEAFF. The chain recombines TRBV12-3 or TRBV12-4 with TRBJ1-1, with D possibly TRBD1 on 6 matching bases. The CDR3 length is 13 residues. V dropped 6 bases and J dropped 1 base, with 9 bases sitting between them.